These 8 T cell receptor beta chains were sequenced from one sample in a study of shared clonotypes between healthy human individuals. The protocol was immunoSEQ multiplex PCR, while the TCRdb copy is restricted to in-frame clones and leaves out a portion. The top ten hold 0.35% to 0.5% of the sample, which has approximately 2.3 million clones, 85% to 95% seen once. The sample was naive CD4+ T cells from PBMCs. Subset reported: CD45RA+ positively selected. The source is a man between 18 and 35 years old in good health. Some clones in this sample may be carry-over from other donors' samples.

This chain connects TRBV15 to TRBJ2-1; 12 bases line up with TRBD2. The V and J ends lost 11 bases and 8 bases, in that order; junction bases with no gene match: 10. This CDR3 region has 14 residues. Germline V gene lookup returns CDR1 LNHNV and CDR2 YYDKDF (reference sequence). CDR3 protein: CASTPSGRVHEQFF. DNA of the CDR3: TGTGCCTCGACTCCTAGCGGGAGGGTCCATGAGCAGTTCTTC.

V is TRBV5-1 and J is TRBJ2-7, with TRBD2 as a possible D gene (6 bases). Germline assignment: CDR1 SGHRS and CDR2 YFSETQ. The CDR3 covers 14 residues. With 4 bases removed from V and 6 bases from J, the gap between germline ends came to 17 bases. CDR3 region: CASSATSLFGEQYF. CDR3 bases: TGCGCCAGCAGCGCGACTAGTTTGTTTGGCGAGCAGTACTTC.

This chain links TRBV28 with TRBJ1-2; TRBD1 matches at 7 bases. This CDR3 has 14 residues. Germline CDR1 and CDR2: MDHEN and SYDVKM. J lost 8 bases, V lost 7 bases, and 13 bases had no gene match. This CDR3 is CASTGDSKVGGYTF. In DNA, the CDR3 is TGTGCCAGCACAGGGGACAGTAAGGTCGGGGGCTACACCTTC.

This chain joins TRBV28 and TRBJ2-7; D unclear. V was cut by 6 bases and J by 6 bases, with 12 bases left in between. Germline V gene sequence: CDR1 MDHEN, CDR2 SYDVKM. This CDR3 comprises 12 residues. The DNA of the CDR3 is TGTGCCAGCAGGCTGGGGATCGGCGAGCAGTACTTC. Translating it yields CASRLGIGEQYF.

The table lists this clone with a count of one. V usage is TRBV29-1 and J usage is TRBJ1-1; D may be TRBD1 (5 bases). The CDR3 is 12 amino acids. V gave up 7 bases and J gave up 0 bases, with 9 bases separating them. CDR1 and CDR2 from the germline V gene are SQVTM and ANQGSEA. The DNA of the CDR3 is TGCAGCGCCGGGGACTTGAACACTGAAGCTTTCTTT. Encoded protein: CSAGDLNTEAFF. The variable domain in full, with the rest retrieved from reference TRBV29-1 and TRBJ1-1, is SAVISQKPSRDICQRGTSLTIQCQVDSQVTMMFWYRQQPGQSLTLIATANQGSEATYESGFVIDKFPISRPNLTFSTLTVSNMSPEDSSIYLCSAGDLNTEAFFGQGTRLTVV.

CDR3: CASSPTTGGWETQYF. The CDR3 nucleotides are TGTGCCAGCAGCCCGACGACAGGGGGCTGGGAGACCCAGTACTTC. J is TRBJ2-5 and V is TRBV7-9; 10 bases line up with TRBD1. Germline CDR1 is SEHNR and CDR2 is FQNEAQ (reference sequence). The CDR3 spans 15 residues. With 5 bases clipped from V and 5 bases from J, the junction kept 8 bases outside the gene matches.

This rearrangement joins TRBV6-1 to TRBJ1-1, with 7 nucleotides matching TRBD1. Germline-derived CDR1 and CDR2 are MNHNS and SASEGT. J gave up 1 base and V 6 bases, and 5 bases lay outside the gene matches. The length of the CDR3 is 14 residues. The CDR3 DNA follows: TGTGCCAGCAGGCAACAGGGGCGGAACACTGAAGCTTTCTTT. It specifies CASRQQGRNTEAFF.

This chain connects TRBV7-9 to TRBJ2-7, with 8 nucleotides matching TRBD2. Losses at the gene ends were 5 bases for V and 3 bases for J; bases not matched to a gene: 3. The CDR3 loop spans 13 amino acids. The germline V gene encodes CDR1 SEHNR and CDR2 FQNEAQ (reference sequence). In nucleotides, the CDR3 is TGTGCCAGCAGCCGGCGGGGGGTCTACGAGCAGTACTTC. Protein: CASSRRGVYEQYF. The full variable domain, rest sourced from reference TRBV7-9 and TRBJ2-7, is DTGVSQNPRHKITKRGQNVTFRCDPISEHNRLYWYRQTLGQGPEFLTYFQNEAQLEKSRLLSDRFSAERPKGSFSTLEIQRTEQGDSAMYLCASSRRGVYEQYFGPGTRLTVT.